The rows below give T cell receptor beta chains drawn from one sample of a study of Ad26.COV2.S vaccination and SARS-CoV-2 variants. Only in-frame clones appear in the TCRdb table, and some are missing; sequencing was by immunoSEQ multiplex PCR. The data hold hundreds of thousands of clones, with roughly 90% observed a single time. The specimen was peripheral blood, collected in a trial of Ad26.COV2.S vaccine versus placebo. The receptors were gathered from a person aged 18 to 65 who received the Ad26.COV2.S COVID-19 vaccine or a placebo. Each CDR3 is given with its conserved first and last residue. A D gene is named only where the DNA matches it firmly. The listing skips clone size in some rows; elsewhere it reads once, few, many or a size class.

CDR3: CASSPPASRSGNTIYF
DNA: TGTGCCAGCTCACCACCGGCGTCCCGCTCTGGAAACACCATATATTTT
V: TRBV18
size: .
J: TRBJ1-3
D: .

CDR3: CATEGGLNTEAFF
DNA: TGTGCCACAGAGGGGGGATTGAACACTGAAGCTTTCTTT
V: TRBV15
size: .
J: TRBJ1-1
D: .

CDR3: CASSLEPIFRVTKGNEQFF
DNA: TGTGCCAGCAGCTTAGAACCCATTTTCCGGGTTACTAAGGGGAATGAGCAGTTCTTC
V: TRBV7-2
size: .
J: TRBJ2-1
D: .

CDR3: CASSEAGPANYGYTF
DNA: TGTGCCAGCAGTGAAGCGGGTCCCGCTAACTATGGCTACACCTTC
V: TRBV2
size: .
J: TRBJ1-2
D: .

CDR3: CASSQANEQFF
DNA: TGTGCCAGCAGCCAAGCTAATGAGCAGTTCTTC
V: TRBV3-1/TRBV3-2
size: .
J: TRBJ2-1
D: .

CDR3: CASSEARGGTEAFF
DNA: TGTGCCAGCAGTGAAGCGCGGGGGGGGACTGAAGCTTTCTTT
V: TRBV2
size: once
J: TRBJ1-1
D: .

CDR3: CASSSGTSNEQFF
DNA: TGTGCCAGCAGCTCAGGGACTTCCAATGAGCAGTTCTTC
V: TRBV6-5
size: .
J: TRBJ2-1
D: .

CDR3: CASCRSNQPQHF
DNA: TGTGCCAGCTGCCGGAGCAATCAGCCCCAGCATTTT
V: TRBV6-2/TRBV6-3
size: .
J: TRBJ1-5
D: .

CDR3: CASSLAQSGTDTQYF
DNA: TGTGCCAGCTCACTGGCCCAAAGCGGCACAGATACGCAGTATTTT
V: TRBV18
size: .
J: TRBJ2-3
D: .

CDR3: CASSESDWPTDEQYF
DNA: TGTGCCAGCAGTGAGTCGGACTGGCCGACGGACGAGCAGTACTTC
V: TRBV2
size: .
J: TRBJ2-7
D: .

CDR3: CASSIENYPYNEQFF
DNA: TGTGCCAGTAGTATAGAGAACTACCCGTACAATGAGCAGTTCTTC
V: TRBV19
size: .
J: TRBJ2-1
D: .

CDR3: CASSRGLAGAYEQYF
DNA: TGTGCCAGCAGCCGGGGACTAGCGGGAGCATACGAGCAGTACTTC
V: TRBV3-1/TRBV3-2
size: .
J: TRBJ2-7
D: TRBD2

CDR3: CASSQDLGVQPQHF
DNA: TGTGCCAGCAGCCAAGATCTGGGGGTTCAGCCCCAGCATTTT
V: TRBV4-2
size: few
J: TRBJ1-5
D: .

CDR3: CASSYGEGTEAFF
DNA: TGTGCCAGCAGTTACGGGGAGGGAACTGAAGCTTTCTTT
V: TRBV6-6
size: .
J: TRBJ1-1
D: .

CDR3: CASSPPTSYEQYF
DNA: TGTGCCAGCTCACCACCCACATCCTACGAGCAGTACTTC
V: TRBV18
size: .
J: TRBJ2-7
D: .

CDR3: CASSPGLAGTGELFF
DNA: TGTGCCAGCAGCCCCGGACTAGCGGGCACCGGGGAGCTGTTTTTT
V: TRBV5-8
size: .
J: TRBJ2-2
D: TRBD2

CDR3: CASSYSRGSYNSPLHF
DNA: TGTGCCAGCAGTTACTCGAGGGGCTCCTATAATTCACCCCTCCACTTT
V: TRBV6-5
size: once
J: TRBJ1-6
D: .

CDR3: CATRDRQGTDTQYF
DNA: TGTGCCACCAGAGATCGACAGGGAACAGATACGCAGTATTTT
V: TRBV15
size: .
J: TRBJ2-3
D: TRBD1

CDR3: CASSFDRDNSPLHF
DNA: TGTGCCAGCAGCTTCGACAGGGACAATTCACCCCTCCACTTT
V: TRBV5-4
size: few
J: TRBJ1-6
D: TRBD1

CDR3: CASSLDTGTYYEQYF
DNA: TGTGCCAGCAGTCTAGACACCGGGACATACTACGAGCAGTACTTC
V: TRBV7-8
size: .
J: TRBJ2-7
D: .

CDR3: CASSGDRGRTGELFF
DNA: TGTGCCAGCAGTGGAGACAGGGGGAGAACCGGGGAGCTGTTTTTT
V: TRBV2
size: .
J: TRBJ2-2
D: TRBD1

CDR3: CASSYRRTSGEQFF
DNA: TGTGCCAGCAGTTACCGCCGGACTAGCGGTGAGCAGTTCTTC
V: TRBV6-5
size: .
J: TRBJ2-1
D: TRBD2

CDR3: CASSVNSGSYNEQFF
DNA: TGTGCCAGCAGCGTGAATAGCGGTTCCTACAATGAGCAGTTCTTC
V: TRBV5-4
size: .
J: TRBJ2-1
D: .

CDR3: CASSQVGGLGNTIYF
DNA: TGCGCCAGCAGCCAAGTCGGCGGATTGGGAAACACCATATATTTT
V: TRBV4-1
size: .
J: TRBJ1-3
D: .

CDR3: CASSQVPRGGTEAFF
DNA: TGTGCCAGCAGCCAAGTCCCCAGGGGGGGCACTGAAGCTTTCTTT
V: TRBV3-1/TRBV3-2
size: .
J: TRBJ1-1
D: TRBD1

CDR3: CASSYSTRVSTEAFF
DNA: TGTGCCAGCAGTTACTCGACGAGGGTGAGCACTGAAGCTTTCTTT
V: TRBV6-5
size: .
J: TRBJ1-1
D: .

CDR3: CASSEKGFYNEQFF
DNA: TGTGCCAGCAGTGAAAAAGGTTTCTACAATGAGCAGTTCTTC
V: TRBV25-1
size: .
J: TRBJ2-1
D: .

CDR3: CASSPLTNSLEQYF
DNA: TGTGCCAGCAGCCCACTGACAAATTCCCTTGAGCAGTACTTC
V: TRBV7-8
size: once
J: TRBJ2-7
D: .

CDR3: CASSVASGSGGSSGNTIYF
DNA: TGTGCCAGCAGCGTAGCGTCAGGGTCGGGAGGGAGCTCTGGAAACACCATATATTTT
V: TRBV9
size: .
J: TRBJ1-3
D: .

CDR3: CASSEWPAAGGYGYTF
DNA: TGTGCCAGCAGTGAATGGCCCGCGGCCGGGGGATATGGCTACACCTTC
V: TRBV6-1
size: .
J: TRBJ1-2
D: .

CDR3: CASSAAGNTIYF
DNA: TGTGCCAGCAGCGCCGCTGGAAACACCATATATTTT
V: TRBV9
size: .
J: TRBJ1-3
D: .

CDR3: CASSNSGSSSYEQYF
DNA: TGTGCCAGCAGCAATAGCGGGAGCTCCTCCTACGAGCAGTACTTC
V: TRBV6-5
size: .
J: TRBJ2-7
D: TRBD2

CDR3: CASSLGDRAGYTF
DNA: TGTGCCAGCAGCTTAGGTGACAGGGCGGGCTACACCTTC
V: TRBV7-9
size: .
J: TRBJ1-2
D: TRBD1

CDR3: CASRGGDRNQPQHF
DNA: TGTGCCAGCCGCGGCGGGGATCGAAATCAGCCCCAGCATTTT
V: TRBV19
size: .
J: TRBJ1-5
D: .

CDR3: CASSELGTGEAFF
DNA: TGTGCCAGCAGTGAATTGGGGACAGGGGAAGCTTTCTTT
V: TRBV25-1
size: .
J: TRBJ1-1
D: TRBD1

CDR3: CATSRPARVNTQYF
DNA: TGTGCCACCAGCAGACCCGCCCGCGTAAATACGCAGTATTTT
V: TRBV15
size: .
J: TRBJ2-3
D: .

CDR3: CAISEPAGGPAIQYF
DNA: TGTGCCATCAGTGAGCCAGCGGGGGGGCCTGCCATTCAGTACTTC
V: TRBV10-3
size: once
J: TRBJ2-4
D: TRBD2

CDR3: CASSSGRNTEAFF
DNA: TGTGCCAGCAGTTCCGGGCGGAACACTGAAGCTTTCTTT
V: TRBV12-3/TRBV12-4
size: .
J: TRBJ1-1
D: .

CDR3: CASSLDRNPRTIYF
DNA: TGTGCCAGCAGCTTGGACAGGAACCCCCGCACCATATATTTT
V: TRBV7-9
size: .
J: TRBJ1-3
D: TRBD1

CDR3: CASRPETVRCQPQHF
DNA: TGTGCCAGCAGGCCCGAGACAGTGCGGTGTCAGCCCCAGCATTTT
V: TRBV21-1
size: once
J: TRBJ1-5
D: .

CDR3: CASSTGHLDGYTF
DNA: TGCGCCAGCAGCACCGGCCATCTGGATGGCTACACCTTC
V: TRBV5-1
size: .
J: TRBJ1-2
D: .

CDR3: CASSPTTATTGELFF
DNA: TGTGCCAGCAGCCCTACTACTGCCACCACCGGGGAGCTGTTTTTT
V: TRBV11-2
size: .
J: TRBJ2-2
D: .